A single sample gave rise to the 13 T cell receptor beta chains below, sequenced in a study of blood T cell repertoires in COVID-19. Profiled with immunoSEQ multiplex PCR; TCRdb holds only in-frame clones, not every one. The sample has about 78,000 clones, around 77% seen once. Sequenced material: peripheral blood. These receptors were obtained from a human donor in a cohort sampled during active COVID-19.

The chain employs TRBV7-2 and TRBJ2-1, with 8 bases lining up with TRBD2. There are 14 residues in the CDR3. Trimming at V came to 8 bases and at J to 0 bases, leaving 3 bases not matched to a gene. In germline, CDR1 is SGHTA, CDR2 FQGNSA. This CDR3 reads CASSGLASYNEQFF. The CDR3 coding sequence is TGTGCCAGCTCCGGACTAGCCTCCTACAATGAGCAGTTCTTC.

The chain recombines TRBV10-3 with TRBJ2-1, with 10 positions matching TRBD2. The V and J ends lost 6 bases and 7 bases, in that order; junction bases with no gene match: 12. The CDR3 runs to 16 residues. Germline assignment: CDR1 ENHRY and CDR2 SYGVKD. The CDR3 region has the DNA TGTGCCATCAGCGATCTTAGCGGGGGGATTCGGAATGAGCAGTTCTTC. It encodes CAISDLSGGIRNEQFF.

The CDR3, as DNA: TGTGCCAGCAGTGACTCTTTGGACAGGGGGCAGGGGTCCCGCACAGATACGCAGTATTTT. This codes for CASSDSLDRGQGSRTDTQYF. The chain is built from TRBV6-4 and TRBJ2-3, with TRBD1 matching over 11 bases. The germline V gene has CDR1 MRHNA and CDR2 SNTAGT. There are 20 residues in the CDR3. V lost 0 bases, J lost 1 base, and 12 bases stayed unmatched.

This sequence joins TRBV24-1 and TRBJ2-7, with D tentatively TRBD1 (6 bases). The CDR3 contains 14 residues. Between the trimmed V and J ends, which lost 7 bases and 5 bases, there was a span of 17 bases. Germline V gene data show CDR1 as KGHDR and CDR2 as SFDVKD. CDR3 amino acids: CATSVVPRGNEQYF. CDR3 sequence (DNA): TGTGCCACCAGCGTAGTCCCTAGGGGGAACGAGCAGTACTTC.

CDR3 in DNA: TGTGCCAGTAGTCGGACACGACACTCCTACGAGCAGTACTTC. This gives the protein CASSRTRHSYEQYF. The chain combines TRBV19 with TRBJ2-7, with D perhaps matching TRBD1 (5 bases). CDR1 is LNHDA and CDR2 is SQIVND in the germline V gene (reference sequence). Between the trimmed V and J ends, which lost 5 bases and 0 bases, there was a span of 11 bases. The CDR3 runs to 14 residues.

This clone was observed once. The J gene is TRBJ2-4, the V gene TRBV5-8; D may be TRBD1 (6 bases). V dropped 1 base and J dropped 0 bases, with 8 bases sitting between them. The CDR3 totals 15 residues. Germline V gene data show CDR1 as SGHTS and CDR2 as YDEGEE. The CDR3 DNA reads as TGTGCCAGCAGCTTGAGGACAGTAGCCAAAAACATTCAGTACTTC. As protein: CASSLRTVAKNIQYF.

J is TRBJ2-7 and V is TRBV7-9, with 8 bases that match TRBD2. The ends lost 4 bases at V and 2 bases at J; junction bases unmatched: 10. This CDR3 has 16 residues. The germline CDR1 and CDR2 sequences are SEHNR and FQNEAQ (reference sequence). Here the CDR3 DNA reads TGTGCCAGCAGCTGGGCTTCTAGCGGGCGGACCTACGAGCAGTACTTC. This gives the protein CASSWASSGRTYEQYF.

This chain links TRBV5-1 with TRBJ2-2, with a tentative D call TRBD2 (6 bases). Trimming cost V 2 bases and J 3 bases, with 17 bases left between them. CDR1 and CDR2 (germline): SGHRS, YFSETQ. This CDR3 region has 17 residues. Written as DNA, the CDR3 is TGCGCCAGCAGCTTCCAGGAGGGGAAGGGAGACACCGGGGAGCTGTTTTTT. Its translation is CASSFQEGKGDTGELFF.

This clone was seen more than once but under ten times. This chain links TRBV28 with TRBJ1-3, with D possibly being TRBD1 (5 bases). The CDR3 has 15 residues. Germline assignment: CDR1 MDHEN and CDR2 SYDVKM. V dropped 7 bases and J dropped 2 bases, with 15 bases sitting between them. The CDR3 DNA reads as TGTGCCAGCACTCCCTCCGGCAGGGCTGGAAACACCATATATTTT. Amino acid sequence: CASTPSGRAGNTIYF.

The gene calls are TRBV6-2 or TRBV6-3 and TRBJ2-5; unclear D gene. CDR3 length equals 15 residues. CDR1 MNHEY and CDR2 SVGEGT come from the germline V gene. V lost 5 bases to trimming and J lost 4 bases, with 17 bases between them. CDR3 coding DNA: TGTGCCAGCAGTGCCGACTTGACGCGCGGAGAGACCCAGTACTTC. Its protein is CASSADLTRGETQYF.

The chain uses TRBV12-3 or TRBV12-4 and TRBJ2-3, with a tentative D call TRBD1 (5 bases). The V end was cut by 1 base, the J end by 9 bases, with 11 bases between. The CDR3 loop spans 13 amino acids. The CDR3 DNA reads TGTGCCAGCAGTTTAGAGCCAGGGTTAACGCAGTATTTT. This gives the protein CASSLEPGLTQYF.

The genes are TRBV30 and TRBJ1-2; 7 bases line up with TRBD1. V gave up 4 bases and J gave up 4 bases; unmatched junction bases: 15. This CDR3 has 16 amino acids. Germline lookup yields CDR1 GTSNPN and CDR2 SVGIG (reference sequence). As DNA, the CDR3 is TGTGCCTGGAAACCCGGGACAGAACGTCGGCGCTATGGCTACACCTTC. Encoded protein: CAWKPGTERRRYGYTF.

For the CDR3, the DNA is TGTGCCAGCAGCCCGGACAGCACCTACGAGCAGTACTTC. Amino acid sequence: CASSPDSTYEQYF. The chain uses TRBV3-1 (or the pseudogene TRBV3-2) and TRBJ2-7; perhaps TRBD1 as D (6 bases). Trimming took off 4 bases at V and 2 bases at J, with 9 bases between the two ends. This CDR3 is built from 13 residues. Looked up from germline, CDR1 is LGHDT and CDR2 is YNNKEL (reference sequence).